This T cell receptor (beta chain) was obtained from a study of blood T cell repertoires in COVID-19. As for the study in general: COVID-19 samples collected from the United States, Italy and Spain covered acute and convalescent phases.

Individuals drawn from around 25 US areas were about 18 to 100 years old. Participant-given clinical history determined each cohort assignment. Donors in Cohort 3 who had recovered were those with two negative PCRs, healthcare professional clearance, or resolution of their symptoms. Sequencing used immunoSEQ multiplex PCR; TCRdb keeps in-frame clones, though not all of them. The table shows approximately 440,000 clones, with about 92% occurring only once. CDR1 and CDR2 from the germline V gene are SGHVS and FQNEAQ. This CDR3 has 19 amino acids. Trimming removed 5 bases at V and 1 base at J, with 25 bases between.

This rearrangement joins TRBV7-8 to TRBJ2-3; D is possibly TRBD2 (7 bases). The TCR comes from a young man who had recovered from COVID-19. The sequencing sample was made of PBMCs or T cells enriched from blood (not recorded which). CDR3 residues: CASSRLMAGAVVGTDTQYF. The CDR3 bases are TGTGCCAGCAGCAGACTAATGGCGGGGGCTGTTGTGGGCACAGATACGCAGTATTTT.